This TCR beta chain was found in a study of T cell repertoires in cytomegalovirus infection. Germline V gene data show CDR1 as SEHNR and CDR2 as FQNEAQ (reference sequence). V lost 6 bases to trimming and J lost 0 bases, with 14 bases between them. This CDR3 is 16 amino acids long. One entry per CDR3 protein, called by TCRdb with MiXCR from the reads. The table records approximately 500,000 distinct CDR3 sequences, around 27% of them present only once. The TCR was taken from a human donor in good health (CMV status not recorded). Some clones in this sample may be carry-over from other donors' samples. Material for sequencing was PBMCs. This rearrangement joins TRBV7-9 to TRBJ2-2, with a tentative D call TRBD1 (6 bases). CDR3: CASRYRDTANTGELFF. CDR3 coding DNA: TGTGCCAGCAGGTACCGGGACACAGCGAACACCGGGGAGCTGTTTTTT.